A selection of T cell receptor beta chains follows, all from one sample in a study of T cell responses to AZD1222 COVID-19 vaccine. The protocol was immunoSEQ multiplex PCR, while the TCRdb copy is restricted to in-frame clones and leaves out a portion. The repertoire holds 110,000 to 150,000 clones, with 85% to 95% as singletons. The input for sequencing was peripheral blood, taken on day 0 of MenACWY control vaccination. The receptors derive from an adult in good health. Both conserved end residues are trimmed from each CDR3. Fields, in order: V gene, clone size, J gene, CDR3 protein. Clone size, where shown, is once, few, many, or a class for clones that have expanded.

>TRBV21-1|NA|TRBJ1-2
ASSPTAGDRTNYGYT
>TRBV5-4|NA|TRBJ1-1
ASSSIKKGTEAF
>TRBV6-5|once|TRBJ2-1
ASSYSGRGGEQF
>TRBV23-1|NA|TRBJ2-1
ASSHWQGELYNEQF
>TRBV2|NA|TRBJ1-1
ASSEDRGNFEAF
>TRBV27|NA|TRBJ2-2
ASSPLGGPTGELF
>TRBV5-1|NA|TRBJ1-2
ASRALGAWYGYT
>TRBV6-5|NA|TRBJ1-2
ASSYSKSNYGYT
>TRBV18|few|TRBJ2-7
ASSPGVEVYEQY
>TRBV6-1|once|TRBJ1-5
ASSELYPDRDQPQH
>TRBV4-1|NA|TRBJ1-6
ASSQLQGYSPLH
>TRBV5-1|NA|TRBJ1-4
ASSLLGQAEKLF
>TRBV13|NA|TRBJ2-3
ASSLGLAGLDTQY
>TRBV3-1/TRBV3-2|NA|TRBJ2-7
ASSQTPGRRGPSYEQY
>TRBV5-1|NA|TRBJ1-1
ASSLTGEENTEAF
>TRBV18|NA|TRBJ1-3
ASSPDRGLRNTIY
>TRBV3-1/TRBV3-2|NA|TRBJ1-3
ASSQAFFSGNTIY
>TRBV19|NA|TRBJ1-5
ASSALGGSNQPQH
>TRBV7-2|NA|TRBJ1-5
ASTPLGQDQPQH
>TRBV10-1|NA|TRBJ1-1
ASSDKQRNTEAF
>TRBV5-1|NA|TRBJ1-1
ASSDQGTQNTEAF
>TRBV5-1|NA|TRBJ1-1
ASRPRRHTEAF
>TRBV3-1/TRBV3-2|NA|TRBJ1-5
ASSQDFPGSGGNQPQH
>TRBV4-1|NA|TRBJ2-7
ASSQGPLGTVSYEQY
>TRBV9|NA|TRBJ1-2
ASSSDRGDNYGYT
>TRBV2|NA|TRBJ2-5
ASSMGLAGGRETQY
>TRBV19|NA|TRBJ2-7
ASRGSLYEQY
>TRBV4-3|NA|TRBJ1-1
ASSQVGTGFGRGNTEAF
>TRBV7-9|NA|TRBJ1-1
ASSFSGPYTEAF